The rows below give T cell receptor beta chains drawn from one sample of a study of sequential checkpoint blockade in melanoma. Here immunoSEQ multiplex PCR was the method, and the copy in TCRdb shows in-frame clones only, minus some. This table has about 26,000 clones, about three quarters appearing once. The material sequenced was CD8+ T cells sorted from blood (inferred from file names), taken from a patient given nivolumab and ipilimumab in sequence. The receptors shown here come from a human donor with melanoma. Both conserved end residues are part of each CDR3. A D gene is named only where the DNA matches it firmly. Expanded clones are given a class, and other clones once, few, many or no size at all.

clone size: NA
J gene: TRBJ2-1
V gene: TRBV7-6
D gene: TRBD2
CDR3 DNA: TGTGCCAGCAGCTTAGTAACTAGCGGCTCCTACAATGAGCAGTTCTTC
CDR3 protein: CASSLVTSGSYNEQFF

clone size: NA
J gene: TRBJ2-2
V gene: TRBV29-1
D gene: NA
CDR3 DNA: TGCAGCGCCTACACAGGCGGGGAGCTGTTTTTT
CDR3 protein: CSAYTGGELFF

clone size: NA
J gene: TRBJ2-1
V gene: TRBV29-1
D gene: TRBD2
CDR3 DNA: TGCAGCGTTCCTGGACTAGCGGAAAACTACAATGAGCAGTTCTTC
CDR3 protein: CSVPGLAENYNEQFF

clone size: NA
J gene: TRBJ2-1
V gene: TRBV2
D gene: TRBD2
CDR3 DNA: TGTGCCAGCAGTGGAGTGCGGGAGGAAGTAACCAATGAGCAGTTCTTC
CDR3 protein: CASSGVREEVTNEQFF

clone size: NA
J gene: TRBJ1-5
V gene: TRBV5-1
D gene: TRBD1
CDR3 DNA: TGCGCCAGCAGCGACCGGGACAGGGCACAGCCCCAGCATTTT
CDR3 protein: CASSDRDRAQPQHF

clone size: NA
J gene: TRBJ1-6
V gene: TRBV7-9
D gene: NA
CDR3 DNA: TGTGCCACCCGGGAATCGGATCATTCACCCCTCCACTTT
CDR3 protein: CATRESDHSPLHF

clone size: NA
J gene: TRBJ1-4
V gene: TRBV7-2
D gene: TRBD1
CDR3 DNA: TGTGCCAGCAGCACTCGGGCTGTGCAGGGGGTTAATGAAAAACTGTTTTTT
CDR3 protein: CASSTRAVQGVNEKLFF

clone size: NA
J gene: TRBJ2-3
V gene: TRBV28
D gene: NA
CDR3 DNA: TGTGCCAGCAGTTTACCTTCTTTGTACATGGATACGCAGTATTTT
CDR3 protein: CASSLPSLYMDTQYF

clone size: few
J gene: TRBJ1-3
V gene: TRBV7-3
D gene: NA
CDR3 DNA: TGTGCCAGCAGTTTAACGGGGGCGAGAAACACCATATATTTT
CDR3 protein: CASSLTGARNTIYF

clone size: NA
J gene: TRBJ1-2
V gene: TRBV9
D gene: NA
CDR3 DNA: TGTGCCAGCAGCCCCGGGAACCATGGCTACACCTTC
CDR3 protein: CASSPGNHGYTF

clone size: NA
J gene: TRBJ2-2
V gene: TRBV7-9
D gene: TRBD1
CDR3 DNA: TGTGCCAGCGGTCCGGGACAGGGGGATCCCGGGGAGCTGTTTTTT
CDR3 protein: CASGPGQGDPGELFF

clone size: NA
J gene: TRBJ2-1
V gene: TRBV7-6
D gene: TRBD2
CDR3 DNA: TGTGCCAGCAGCACCCTAGCGGGGCTAAACAATGAGCAGTTCTTC
CDR3 protein: CASSTLAGLNNEQFF

clone size: NA
J gene: TRBJ2-1
V gene: TRBV28
D gene: TRBD1
CDR3 DNA: TGTGCCAGCTCCGACCCCAGGGGGCCCGCGTATGAGCAGTTCTTC
CDR3 protein: CASSDPRGPAYEQFF

clone size: NA
J gene: TRBJ1-2
V gene: TRBV6-5
D gene: NA
CDR3 DNA: TGTGCCAGCAGTTACTTCCAGGGGAACTATGGCTACACCTTC
CDR3 protein: CASSYFQGNYGYTF

clone size: medium-sized
J gene: TRBJ2-5
V gene: TRBV9
D gene: NA
CDR3 DNA: TGTGCCAGCAGCCTCGGGGTGGGGGGACAAGAGACCCAGTACTTC
CDR3 protein: CASSLGVGGQETQYF

clone size: NA
J gene: TRBJ1-2
V gene: TRBV11-2
D gene: NA
CDR3 DNA: TGTGCCAGCAGCTTAGCATCTCGAGGCTACCGGGTGGATGGCTACACCTTC
CDR3 protein: CASSLASRGYRVDGYTF

clone size: NA
J gene: TRBJ1-1
V gene: TRBV29-1
D gene: TRBD1
CDR3 DNA: TGCAGCGAGAGACAGGGTCTCGACACTGAAGCTTTCTTT
CDR3 protein: CSERQGLDTEAFF

clone size: NA
J gene: TRBJ2-7
V gene: TRBV4-1
D gene: NA
CDR3 DNA: TGCGCCAGCAGCCAAGTCGGGGGTGACGAGCAGTACTTC
CDR3 protein: CASSQVGGDEQYF

clone size: NA
J gene: TRBJ2-5
V gene: TRBV23-1
D gene: NA
CDR3 DNA: TGCGCCAGCAGTCGACCATCCCGCGGGGCCTGGCAAGAGACCCAGTACTTC
CDR3 protein: CASSRPSRGAWQETQYF

clone size: NA
J gene: TRBJ2-7
V gene: TRBV28
D gene: NA
CDR3 DNA: TGTGCCAGCAGTCCACGGGATATTTACTCCTACGAGCAGTACTTC
CDR3 protein: CASSPRDIYSYEQYF

clone size: NA
J gene: TRBJ2-1
V gene: TRBV11-2
D gene: NA
CDR3 DNA: TGTGCCAGCAGCCCAGTAGGGGCCCCATCCTACAATGAGCAGTTCTTC
CDR3 protein: CASSPVGAPSYNEQFF

clone size: NA
J gene: TRBJ1-2
V gene: TRBV11-2
D gene: NA
CDR3 DNA: TGTGCCAGCCTCAAGGAGCGCCAGGGTGTTCCCTATGGCTACACCTTC
CDR3 protein: CASLKERQGVPYGYTF

clone size: few
J gene: TRBJ1-1
V gene: TRBV4-2
D gene: NA
CDR3 DNA: TGTGCCAGCAGCCAAGAGATCCTCGTAGATGAAGCTTTCTTT
CDR3 protein: CASSQEILVDEAFF

clone size: NA
J gene: TRBJ2-7
V gene: TRBV4-3
D gene: TRBD2
CDR3 DNA: TGCGCCAGCAGCCAAGCGGTGAGACTAGCGGGGGTGGAGCAGTACTTC
CDR3 protein: CASSQAVRLAGVEQYF

clone size: large
J gene: TRBJ1-3
V gene: TRBV19
D gene: NA
CDR3 DNA: TGTGCCAGCTGCGACTCTGGAAACACCATATATTTT
CDR3 protein: CASCDSGNTIYF

clone size: NA
J gene: TRBJ2-3
V gene: TRBV15
D gene: NA
CDR3 DNA: TGTGCCACCAGCAGAGGACTAATCACGGATACGCAGTATTTT
CDR3 protein: CATSRGLITDTQYF

clone size: NA
J gene: TRBJ1-5
V gene: TRBV10-2
D gene: NA
CDR3 DNA: TGCGCCAGCAGTGAGCGGGGGGCCGGATCCAATCAGCCCCAGCATTTT
CDR3 protein: CASSERGAGSNQPQHF

clone size: NA
J gene: TRBJ2-7
V gene: TRBV5-8
D gene: TRBD1
CDR3 DNA: TGTGCCAGCAGCCCAGGACAGGGGTGGGACTACGAGCAGTACTTC
CDR3 protein: CASSPGQGWDYEQYF

clone size: once
J gene: TRBJ2-7
V gene: TRBV14
D gene: TRBD1
CDR3 DNA: TGTGCCAGCAGCCAAGTCAACAGGGGTTACGAGCAGTACTTC
CDR3 protein: CASSQVNRGYEQYF

clone size: NA
J gene: TRBJ1-2
V gene: TRBV28
D gene: TRBD1
CDR3 DNA: TGTGCCAGCGAACAGGGGGTGTATGGCTACACCTTC
CDR3 protein: CASEQGVYGYTF

clone size: NA
J gene: TRBJ2-5
V gene: TRBV28
D gene: NA
CDR3 DNA: TGTGCCAGCAGTTTACAAATAGCTACCTTCCAAGAGACCCAGTACTTC
CDR3 protein: CASSLQIATFQETQYF

clone size: NA
J gene: TRBJ2-1
V gene: TRBV5-1
D gene: NA
CDR3 DNA: TGCGCCAGCAGCCCCTGGACTGGGTGGCATGAGCAGTTCTTC
CDR3 protein: CASSPWTGWHEQFF

clone size: NA
J gene: TRBJ2-3
V gene: TRBV7-8
D gene: NA
CDR3 DNA: TGTGCCAGCAGCTTAGGTCGGGTCACAGATACGCAGTATTTT
CDR3 protein: CASSLGRVTDTQYF

clone size: NA
J gene: TRBJ1-1
V gene: TRBV5-4
D gene: TRBD1
CDR3 DNA: TGTGCCAGCAGCATTGGGACAGGGGGGACTGAAGCTTTCTTT
CDR3 protein: CASSIGTGGTEAFF

clone size: NA
J gene: TRBJ1-2
V gene: TRBV4-2
D gene: NA
CDR3 DNA: TGTGCCAGCAGCCAAGAGGCATCTTCTGTCTATGGCTACACCTTC
CDR3 protein: CASSQEASSVYGYTF

clone size: NA
J gene: TRBJ1-2
V gene: TRBV9
D gene: NA
CDR3 DNA: TGTGCCAGCAGCGTAGCTCGAGAGTATGGCTACACCTTC
CDR3 protein: CASSVAREYGYTF

clone size: NA
J gene: TRBJ1-5
V gene: TRBV7-2
D gene: NA
CDR3 DNA: TGTGCCAGCAGCTCGGACAGTTTTAGCAATCAGCCCCAGCATTTT
CDR3 protein: CASSSDSFSNQPQHF

clone size: few
J gene: TRBJ1-2
V gene: TRBV7-9
D gene: NA
CDR3 DNA: TGTGCCAGCAGCCCAGGTAGAGGCTACACCTTC
CDR3 protein: CASSPGRGYTF

clone size: once
J gene: TRBJ1-5
V gene: TRBV28
D gene: TRBD1
CDR3 DNA: TGTGCCAGCAGTCCCGGGACAGGGAGTAATCAGCCCCAGCATTTT
CDR3 protein: CASSPGTGSNQPQHF

clone size: NA
J gene: TRBJ2-2
V gene: TRBV4-1
D gene: NA
CDR3 DNA: TGCGCCAGCAGTCCTGCGGGGTCCGACACCGGGGAGCTGTTTTTT
CDR3 protein: CASSPAGSDTGELFF

clone size: NA
J gene: TRBJ1-2
V gene: TRBV27
D gene: TRBD1
CDR3 DNA: TGTGCCAGCACCCACAACCCCGGGGACAGTTACACCTTC
CDR3 protein: CASTHNPGDSYTF

clone size: NA
J gene: TRBJ2-6
V gene: TRBV10-3
D gene: NA
CDR3 DNA: TGTGCCATCAGGGACAGCCTAGCAAACTCTGGGGCCAACGTCCTGACTTTC
CDR3 protein: CAIRDSLANSGANVLTF

clone size: NA
J gene: TRBJ2-7
V gene: TRBV27
D gene: TRBD1
CDR3 DNA: TGTGCCAGCAGTAGGACAGGGTTCGGTTACGAGCAGTACTTC
CDR3 protein: CASSRTGFGYEQYF

clone size: NA
J gene: TRBJ2-3
V gene: TRBV7-9
D gene: TRBD2
CDR3 DNA: TGTGCCAGCATCGGGACTAGCGGGGGGTCTACAGATACGCAGTATTTT
CDR3 protein: CASIGTSGGSTDTQYF

clone size: once
J gene: TRBJ2-1
V gene: TRBV7-3
D gene: TRBD2
CDR3 DNA: TGTGCCAGCAGCTCTACTAGCGGGGGCTACAATGAGCAGTTCTTC
CDR3 protein: CASSSTSGGYNEQFF

clone size: once
J gene: TRBJ2-1
V gene: TRBV15
D gene: NA
CDR3 DNA: TGTGCCAGCGACGGAGGAGCTAACCCCTACAATGAGCAGTTCTTC
CDR3 protein: CASDGGANPYNEQFF

clone size: NA
J gene: TRBJ2-7
V gene: TRBV5-6
D gene: TRBD2
CDR3 DNA: TGCGCCAGCAGCCTCGGGGCAGGCCTAGCGGGACCCGAGCAGTACTTC
CDR3 protein: CASSLGAGLAGPEQYF

clone size: once
J gene: TRBJ2-5
V gene: TRBV7-9
D gene: TRBD2
CDR3 DNA: TGTGCCAGCAGCTTCAACCTACTAGCGAGACAAGAGACCCAGTACTTC
CDR3 protein: CASSFNLLARQETQYF

clone size: once
J gene: TRBJ2-1
V gene: TRBV29-1
D gene: TRBD1
CDR3 DNA: TGCAGCGTTACCGGGACAGGGGGCCTTATTAGGGATGAGCAGTTCTTC
CDR3 protein: CSVTGTGGLIRDEQFF

clone size: NA
J gene: TRBJ2-1
V gene: TRBV19
D gene: NA
CDR3 DNA: TGTGCCAGTAGTATCGCGGGGTACAATGAGCAGTTCTTC
CDR3 protein: CASSIAGYNEQFF

clone size: NA
J gene: TRBJ1-2
V gene: TRBV28
D gene: NA
CDR3 DNA: TGTGCCAGCAGTTTTTCAGTCAACTATGGCTACACCTTC
CDR3 protein: CASSFSVNYGYTF

clone size: NA
J gene: TRBJ1-1
V gene: TRBV7-9
D gene: NA
CDR3 DNA: TGTGCCGGGATGGTGGTGTACGAGAGGAGGGCTGAAGCTTTCTTT
CDR3 protein: CAGMVVYERRAEAFF

clone size: NA
J gene: TRBJ1-5
V gene: TRBV4-2
D gene: NA
CDR3 DNA: TGTGCCAGCAGCCAAGGAGGGGACATAACTCAGCCCCAGCATTTT
CDR3 protein: CASSQGGDITQPQHF

clone size: few
J gene: TRBJ1-2
V gene: TRBV12-2
D gene: NA
CDR3 DNA: TGTGCCAGCAACCACGGACAGGGGATGAACTATGGCTACACCTTC
CDR3 protein: CASNHGQGMNYGYTF

clone size: few
J gene: TRBJ2-7
V gene: TRBV6-1
D gene: NA
CDR3 DNA: TGTGCCAGCACCCCCAGTTGGCTGTACGAGCAGTACTTC
CDR3 protein: CASTPSWLYEQYF